A selection of T cell receptor beta chains follows, all from one sample in a study of shared clonotypes between healthy human individuals. Sequencing was performed with immunoSEQ multiplex PCR; in TCRdb, only in-frame clones are kept and a portion is missing. This table holds about 2.2 million clones, just over 90% found once. Sequenced: naive CD8+ T cells from PBMCs. These receptor sequences come from a man younger than 35 in good health. Some clones in this sample may be carry-over from other donors' samples. CDR3s leave out the opening cysteine and the closing phenylalanine or tryptophan. The order of the fields is CDR3 protein, V gene, clone size. Expanded clones are given a class, and other clones once, few, many or no size at all.

SVEGNPAGGLGYGYT TRBV29-1 -
ASSLGQSPETQY TRBV5-1 once
SVEGEGIMAAPHLTQY TRBV29-1 -
ASSSDRADYT TRBV5-6 -
ASSLTPGPNGYT TRBV27 once
ASSPQLTGYYEQY TRBV11-2 -
ASSPGLAGSSYEQY TRBV9 -
ASSQDRQGAYEQY TRBV4-3 -
AWTKPGQGEYEQF TRBV30 -
ASSLSSPDTQY TRBV27 -
ASSSSRDSPGYT TRBV7-9 -
ASSAGTSPYEQY TRBV9 -
ASSLSTSGRVLDTQY TRBV7-6 -
ASSRGSLISYEQY TRBV19 once
ASSPRGQGPGQETQY TRBV23-1 -
ASSLFRLTLSNGYT TRBV28 -
ASSLHLGSGMNTEAF TRBV4-3 -
ASSSPGTPYNEQF TRBV5-1 once
SVAAPKTEAF TRBV29-1 few
ASSITGVRDEQF TRBV19 -
ATSRDIRGGYEQY TRBV15 -
ASRGGAGTEAF TRBV2 -
ASSLLGDGEKGETQY TRBV13 -
ASSIGPRLADNEQF TRBV19 -
ASRGDRFSNQPQH TRBV27 few
ASSPGYQPYNEQF TRBV7-9 -
ASSARNSGSSNEQF TRBV10-1 few
ASSQKAWGGELF TRBV4-2 -
ASQGRGSYEQY TRBV6-6 -
ASSLLGTGSPDTQY TRBV27 -
SVDLAGPTDTQY TRBV29-1 -
ASSLPAVPPGTEAF TRBV7-2 -
ASSGGLAAPHEQF TRBV9 -
ASSFGQNQPQH TRBV28 -
ASSVGPGGLDEQF TRBV9 -
ASSSALGGQRSGNTIY TRBV5-1 -
ASSLDGDYGYT TRBV27 -
ASSPRGGGGDTQY TRBV7-8 -
ASRSPRTYAGELF TRBV7-9 -
ASSLTSGRGIQY TRBV6-1 -
ASSSYQGEVGTGELF TRBV28 once
ASSLFFPGTDTQY TRBV27 -
ASSQEFSPWYEQY TRBV14 -
ASSLFTGELF TRBV5-1 -
ASVAFTYNEQF TRBV27 -
ASLEGYNEQF TRBV2 -
ASSRGLSGSGELF TRBV4-3 -
ASSLLNEQF TRBV27 -
ASSPPEPGELF TRBV9 -
ASSRDMGGYT TRBV7-9 -
ASSLTAAAHEAF TRBV28 -
ASSLSGLAGTDTQY TRBV28 -
ASSQDRSAGELF TRBV4-3 -
ASSPERGNQPQH TRBV18 -
ASSYTFRGGPDTQY TRBV9 -
ASTRPRTGHYEQY TRBV19 -